The present T cell receptor beta chain was sequenced within a study of STAT5B mutations in CD4+ large granular lymphocyte leukemia. Data came from immunoSEQ multiplex PCR; TCRdb stores just in-frame clones and leaves some out. This repertoire shows about 33,000 clones, roughly 81% found once; its top ten account for around 4.8%. Control samples were healthy donors' buffy coats. The V end was cut by 3 bases, the J end by 2 bases, with 7 bases between. The CDR3 covers 14 residues. Germline CDR1 reads LNHDA; CDR2 reads SQIVND (reference sequence). The receptor was isolated from a human donor in good health. The sequenced sample consisted of CD4+ T cells from blood buffy coats. The chain links TRBV19 to TRBJ2-2; no definite D call. CDR3 bases: TGTGCCAGTAGTATGCAGGAAAACACCGGGGAGCTGTTTTTT. It codes for CASSMQENTGELFF.